This TCR beta chain was found in a study of T cells after yellow fever vaccination. The V and J ends lost 6 bases and 7 bases respectively, with 12 bases between them. The CDR3 sequence is 12 residues long. On this clonotype itself: Its antigen is as yet unknown.

Study-level findings and limits: Though it reached lower strength, the secondary response hit its peak faster, day 5 versus 15.

MiXCR, run by TCRdb on the 5' RACE reads, gives a single entry per CDR3 protein. In the table there are 450,000 to 600,000 distinct CDR3 sequences, around a sixth of which are singletons. Material: PBMCs, obtained roughly 5 days after the first yellow fever vaccination. The chain carries TRBV12-3 or TRBV12-4 and TRBJ2-5; perhaps TRBD1 as D (6 bases). The TCR originated in a man aged 18 to 30 who received the YFV17D yellow fever vaccine. The CDR3 bases are TGTGCCAGCAGCTGGGGGCCAGGGACCCAGTACTTC. It specifies CASSWGPGTQYF.